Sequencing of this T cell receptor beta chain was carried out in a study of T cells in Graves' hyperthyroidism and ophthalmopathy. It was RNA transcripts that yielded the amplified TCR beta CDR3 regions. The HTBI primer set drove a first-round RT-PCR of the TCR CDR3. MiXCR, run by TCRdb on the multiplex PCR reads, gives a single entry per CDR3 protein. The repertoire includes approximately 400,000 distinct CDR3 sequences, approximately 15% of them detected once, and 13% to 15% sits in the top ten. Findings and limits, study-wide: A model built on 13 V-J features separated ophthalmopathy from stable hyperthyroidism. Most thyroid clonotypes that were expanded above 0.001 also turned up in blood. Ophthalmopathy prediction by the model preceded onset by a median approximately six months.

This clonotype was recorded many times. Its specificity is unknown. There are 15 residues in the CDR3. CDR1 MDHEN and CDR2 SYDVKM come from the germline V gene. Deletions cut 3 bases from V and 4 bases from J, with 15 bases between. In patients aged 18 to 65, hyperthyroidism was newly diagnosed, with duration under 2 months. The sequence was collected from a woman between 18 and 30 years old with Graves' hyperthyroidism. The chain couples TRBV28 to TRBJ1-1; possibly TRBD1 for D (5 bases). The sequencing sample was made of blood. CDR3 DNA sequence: TGTGCCAGCAGTTTGGGCTCGGGACCGGGCACTGAAGCTTTCTTT. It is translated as CASSLGSGPGTEAFF.